These 4 T cell receptor beta chains originate from one sample sequenced in a study of blood T cells in healthy people across ages. Then a second PCR, running about 6 to 11 cycles, was carried out with a sample-barcoded 5' primer and a J-beta primer mix. TCRdb independently ran MiXCR on the 5' RACE reads; one entry per CDR3 protein. The repertoire holds about 1.4 million distinct CDR3 sequences, with 45% to 70% as singletons. Sequenced sample: blood. The receptors stem from a man in his late teens or twenties in good health.

This clonotype was observed a few times. In nucleotides, the CDR3 is TGCAGTGCCGACCGGGACAACTACAATGAGCAGTTCTTC. Protein sequence: CSADRDNYNEQFF. The chain has TRBV20-1 and TRBJ2-1, with D perhaps TRBD1 (6 bases). Germline CDR1 is DFQATT and CDR2 is SNEGSKA (reference sequence). V dropped 6 bases and J dropped 3 bases, with 12 bases sitting between them. The CDR3 runs to 13 residues.

J is TRBJ2-4 and V is TRBV6-2 or TRBV6-3; a possible D gene is TRBD2 (6 bases). Trimming removed 6 bases at V and 5 bases at J, with 17 bases between. The CDR3 sequence is 15 residues long. CDR1 is MNHEY and CDR2 is SVGEGT in the germline V gene. The CDR3 DNA follows: TGTGCCAGCAGAGAACGACGGGGGTGGGAAAACATTCAGTACTTC. This sequence encodes CASRERRGWENIQYF.

The CDR3, as DNA: TGTGCCAGCAGCGTACAGGGAGAGTTGGCGGTAGATACGCAGTATTTT. This sequence encodes CASSVQGELAVDTQYF. The rearrangement uses TRBV7-2 and TRBJ2-3, with D possibly being TRBD1 (6 bases). The CDR3 runs to 16 residues. Germline-derived CDR1 and CDR2 are SGHTA and FQGNSA. Trimming took off 5 bases at V and 5 bases at J, with 20 bases between the two ends.

The rearrangement joins TRBV18 to TRBJ1-6; D ambiguous. Germline lookup yields CDR1 KGHSH and CDR2 LQKENI. V shed 2 bases and J shed 3 bases, with 8 bases lying between them. This CDR3 has 15 amino acids. The chain's CDR3 is CASSPEVLYNSPLHF. The CDR3 bases are TGTGCCAGCTCACCAGAAGTGCTCTATAATTCACCCCTCCACTTT.